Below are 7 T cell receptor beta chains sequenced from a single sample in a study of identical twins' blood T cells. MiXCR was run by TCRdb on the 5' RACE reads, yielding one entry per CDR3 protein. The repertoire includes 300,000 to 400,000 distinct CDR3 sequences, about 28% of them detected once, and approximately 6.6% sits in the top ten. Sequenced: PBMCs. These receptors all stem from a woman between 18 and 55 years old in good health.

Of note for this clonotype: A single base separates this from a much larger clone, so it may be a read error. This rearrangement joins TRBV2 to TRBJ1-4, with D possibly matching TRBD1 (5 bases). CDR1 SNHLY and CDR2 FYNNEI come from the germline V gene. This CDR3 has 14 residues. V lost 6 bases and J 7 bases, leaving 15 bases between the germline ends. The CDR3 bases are TGTGCCAGCAGCCTCGCAGGGAATGGTGAAAAACTGTTTTTT. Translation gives CASSLAGNGEKLFF. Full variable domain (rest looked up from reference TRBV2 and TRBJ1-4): EPEVTQTPSHQVTQMGQEVILRCVPISNHLYFYWYRQILGQKVEFLVSFYNNEISEKSEIFDDQFSVERPDGSNFTLKIRSTKLEDSAMYFCASSLAGNGEKLFFGSGTQLSVL.

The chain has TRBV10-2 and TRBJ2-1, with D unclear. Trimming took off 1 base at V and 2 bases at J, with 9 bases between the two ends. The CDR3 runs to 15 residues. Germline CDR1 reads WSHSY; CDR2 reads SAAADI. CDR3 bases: TGCGCCAGCAGTGAGTTTAGATTCACCTACAATGAGCAGTTCTTC. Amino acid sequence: CASSEFRFTYNEQFF.

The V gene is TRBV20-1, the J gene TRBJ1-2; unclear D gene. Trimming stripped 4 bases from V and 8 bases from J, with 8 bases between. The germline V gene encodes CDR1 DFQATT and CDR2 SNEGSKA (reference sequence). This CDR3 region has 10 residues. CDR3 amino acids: CSAIGRGYTF. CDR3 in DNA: TGCAGTGCTATAGGTCGGGGCTACACCTTC.

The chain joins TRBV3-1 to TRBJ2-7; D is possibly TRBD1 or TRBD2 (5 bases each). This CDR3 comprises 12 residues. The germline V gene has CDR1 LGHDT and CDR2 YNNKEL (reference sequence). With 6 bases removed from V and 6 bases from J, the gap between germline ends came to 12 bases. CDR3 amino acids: CASSHRDGEQYF. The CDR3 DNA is TGTGCCAGCAGTCATCGGGACGGCGAGCAGTACTTC.

The CDR3 is CASSPENRGAFF. Written as DNA, the CDR3 is TGTGCCAGCTCACCGGAGAACCGTGGAGCTTTCTTT. The chain uses TRBV18 and TRBJ1-1; no clear D gene. Per the germline V gene, CDR1 is KGHSH and CDR2 is LQKENI. Trimming removed 3 bases from V and 10 bases from J, with 12 bases in between. CDR3 size: 12 residues.

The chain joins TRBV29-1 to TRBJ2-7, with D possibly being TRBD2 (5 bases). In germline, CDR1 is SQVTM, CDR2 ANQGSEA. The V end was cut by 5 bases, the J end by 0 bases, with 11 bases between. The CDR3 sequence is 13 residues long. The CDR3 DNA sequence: TGCAGCGTTTGTAACGGGAACTCCTACGAGCAGTACTTC. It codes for CSVCNGNSYEQYF.

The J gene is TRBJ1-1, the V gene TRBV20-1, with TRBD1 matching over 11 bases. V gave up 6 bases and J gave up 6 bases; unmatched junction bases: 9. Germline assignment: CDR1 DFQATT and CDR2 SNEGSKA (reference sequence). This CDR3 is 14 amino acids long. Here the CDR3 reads CSATGRTGGSEAFF. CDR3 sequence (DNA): TGCAGTGCCACTGGCCGGACAGGGGGCTCTGAAGCTTTCTTT.